The sequence of this TCR beta chain was determined in a study of T cell repertoires in cytomegalovirus infection. Study overall: An indication of both CMV infection and matching HLA type came from public TCR beta signatures.

This clonotype was seen ten or more times. Via MiXCR, TCRdb re-called the reads, giving one row per CDR3 protein. This sample has hundreds of thousands of distinct CDR3 sequences, with about 9.2% found just once. This sequence originates from a human donor in good health (CMV status not recorded). Some clones in this sample may be carry-over from other donors' samples. The specimen sequenced was PBMCs.

CDR3 nucleotide sequence: TGTGCCAGCACCTCCGGGAAGGGGACCTACGGCTACACCTTC. Residues: CASTSGKGTYGYTF. V usage is TRBV28 and J usage is TRBJ1-2; maybe TRBD1 (5 bases). Per germline, CDR1 MDHEN and CDR2 SYDVKM. V shed 7 bases and J shed 8 bases, with 20 bases lying between them. The CDR3 has 14 residues.